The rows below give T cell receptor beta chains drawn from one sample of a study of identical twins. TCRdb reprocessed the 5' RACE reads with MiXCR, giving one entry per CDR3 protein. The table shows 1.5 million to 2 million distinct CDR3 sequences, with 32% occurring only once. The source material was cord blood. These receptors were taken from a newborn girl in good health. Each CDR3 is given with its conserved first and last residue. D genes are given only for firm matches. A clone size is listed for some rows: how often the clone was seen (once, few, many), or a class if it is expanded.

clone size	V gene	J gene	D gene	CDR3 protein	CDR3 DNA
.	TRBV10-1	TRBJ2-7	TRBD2	CASSDGSSGGSYNEQYF	TGCGCCAGCAGTGATGGGTCTAGCGGGGGATCCTACAATGAGCAGTACTTC
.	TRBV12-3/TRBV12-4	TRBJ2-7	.	CASTPLLYEQYF	TGTGCCAGCACCCCACTACTCTACGAGCAGTACTTC
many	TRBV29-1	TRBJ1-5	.	CSVVEGNQPQHF	TGCAGCGTTGTGGAGGGCAATCAGCCCCAGCATTTT
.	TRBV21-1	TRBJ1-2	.	CASSKDLDRGDPYGYTF	TGTGCCAGCAGCAAAGATCTAGACAGGGGAGATCCTTATGGCTACACCTTC
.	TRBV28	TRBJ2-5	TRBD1	CASSSLGTGGETQYF	TGTGCCAGCAGTTCACTCGGGACAGGGGGAGAGACCCAGTACTTC
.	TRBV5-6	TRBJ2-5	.	CASSLGGRKETQYF	TGTGCCAGCAGCTTGGGGGGAAGAAAGGAGACCCAGTACTTC
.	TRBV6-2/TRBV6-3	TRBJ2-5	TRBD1	CATGTGVWEQYF	TGTGCCACCGGGACAGGGGTATGGGAGCAGTACTTC
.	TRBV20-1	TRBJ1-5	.	CSASMGHSNQPQHF	TGCAGTGCTAGCATGGGACATAGCAATCAGCCCCAGCATTTT
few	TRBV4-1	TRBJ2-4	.	CASSQEADKTIAKNIQYF	TGCGCCAGCAGCCAAGAGGCGGACAAGACAATAGCCAAAAACATTCAGTACTTC
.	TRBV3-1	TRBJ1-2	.	CASSQNWRGRRYYGYTF	TGTGCCAGCAGCCAAAATTGGAGGGGCAGGCGCTACTATGGCTACACCTTC
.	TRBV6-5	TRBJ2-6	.	CASSPGLSSEANVLTF	TGTGCCAGCAGTCCCGGACTGTCCTCTGAGGCCAACGTCCTGACTTTC
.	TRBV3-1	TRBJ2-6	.	CASSPTFSGTASGANVLTF	TGTGCCAGCAGCCCAACTTTTTCCGGGACCGCCTCTGGGGCCAACGTCCTGACTTTC
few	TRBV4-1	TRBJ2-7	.	CASSQGRGTPYEQYF	TGCGCCAGCAGCCAAGGGCGGGGTACTCCCTACGAGCAGTACTTC
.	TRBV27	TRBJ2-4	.	CASGFRVAGSRAKNIQYF	TGTGCCAGCGGTTTTCGAGTCGCCGGGTCGAGGGCCAAAAACATTCAGTACTTC
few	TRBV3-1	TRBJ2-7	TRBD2	CASSQDRVAGFYEQYF	TGTGCCAGCAGCCAAGATCGGGTAGCGGGATTCTACGAGCAGTACTTC
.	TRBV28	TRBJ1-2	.	CASNSPTVLNYGYTF	TGTGCCAGCAATAGCCCTACAGTCCTTAACTATGGCTACACCTTC
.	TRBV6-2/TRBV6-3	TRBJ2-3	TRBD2	CASSYSSSGGPTDTQYF	TGTGCCAGCAGTTACTCGTCTAGCGGGGGCCCCACAGATACGCAGTATTTT
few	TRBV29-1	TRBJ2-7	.	CSVRQSLGYEQYF	TGCAGCGTGCGACAGTCGTTGGGGTACGAGCAGTACTTC
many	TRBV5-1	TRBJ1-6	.	CASSLDGNNSPLHF	TGCGCCAGCAGCTTGGACGGAAATAATTCACCCCTCCACTTT
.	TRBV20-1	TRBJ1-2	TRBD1	CSARDLTGGHYGYTF	TGCAGTGCTAGAGATCTCACAGGGGGCCACTATGGCTACACCTTC
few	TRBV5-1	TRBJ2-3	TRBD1	CASSFRDRRTDTQYF	TGCGCCAGCAGCTTCCGGGACAGACGCACAGATACGCAGTATTTT
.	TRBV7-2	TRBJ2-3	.	CAGGAFPDTQYF	TGTGCCGGCGGCGCCTTCCCGGATACGCAGTATTTT
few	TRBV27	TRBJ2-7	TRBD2	CASSLRWGLAGSYEQYF	TGTGCCAGCAGTTTAAGATGGGGACTAGCGGGCTCCTACGAGCAGTACTTC
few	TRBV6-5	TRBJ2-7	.	CASSSRFERGAYEQYF	TGTGCCAGCAGTTCCCGGTTTGAACGGGGGGCTTACGAGCAGTACTTC
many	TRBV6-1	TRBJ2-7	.	CASSEGYYEQYF	TGTGCCAGCAGTGAAGGCTACTACGAGCAGTACTTC
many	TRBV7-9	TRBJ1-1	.	CASSFRGVRNTEAFF	TGTGCCAGCAGCTTTCGGGGGGTAAGGAACACTGAAGCTTTCTTT
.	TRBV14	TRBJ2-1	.	CASSLGYGYAQFF	TGTGCCAGCAGCCTCGGCTACGGGTACGCGCAGTTCTTC
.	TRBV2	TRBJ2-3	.	CASSDGLRLGTQYF	TGTGCCAGCAGTGACGGGCTCCGCTTGGGTACGCAGTATTTT
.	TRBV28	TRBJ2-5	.	CASSLLLGYNEQYF	TGTGCCAGCAGTCTCCTCTTGGGCTACAATGAGCAGTACTTC
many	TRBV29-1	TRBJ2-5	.	CSARGLKQGETQYF	TGCAGCGCAAGGGGTCTGAAGCAGGGAGAGACCCAGTACTTC
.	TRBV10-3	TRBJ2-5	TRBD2	CAISGSGGDEQYF	TGTGCCATCAGTGGTAGCGGGGGGGATGAGCAGTACTTC
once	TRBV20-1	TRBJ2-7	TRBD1	CSARADRASYEQYF	TGCAGTGCTAGGGCGGACAGGGCTTCCTACGAGCAGTACTTC
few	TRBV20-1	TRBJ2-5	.	CSARISPETQYF	TGCAGTGCTAGGATAAGCCCAGAGACCCAGTACTTC
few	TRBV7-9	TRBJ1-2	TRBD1	CASSLYQGAYGYTF	TGTGCCAGCAGCTTATATCAGGGGGCCTATGGCTACACCTTC
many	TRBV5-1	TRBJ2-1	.	CASSLEASASNEQFF	TGCGCCAGCAGCTTGGAAGCTAGCGCGAGCAATGAGCAGTTCTTC
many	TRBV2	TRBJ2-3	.	CASSESSTDTQYF	TGTGCCAGCAGTGAATCCAGTACAGATACGCAGTATTTT